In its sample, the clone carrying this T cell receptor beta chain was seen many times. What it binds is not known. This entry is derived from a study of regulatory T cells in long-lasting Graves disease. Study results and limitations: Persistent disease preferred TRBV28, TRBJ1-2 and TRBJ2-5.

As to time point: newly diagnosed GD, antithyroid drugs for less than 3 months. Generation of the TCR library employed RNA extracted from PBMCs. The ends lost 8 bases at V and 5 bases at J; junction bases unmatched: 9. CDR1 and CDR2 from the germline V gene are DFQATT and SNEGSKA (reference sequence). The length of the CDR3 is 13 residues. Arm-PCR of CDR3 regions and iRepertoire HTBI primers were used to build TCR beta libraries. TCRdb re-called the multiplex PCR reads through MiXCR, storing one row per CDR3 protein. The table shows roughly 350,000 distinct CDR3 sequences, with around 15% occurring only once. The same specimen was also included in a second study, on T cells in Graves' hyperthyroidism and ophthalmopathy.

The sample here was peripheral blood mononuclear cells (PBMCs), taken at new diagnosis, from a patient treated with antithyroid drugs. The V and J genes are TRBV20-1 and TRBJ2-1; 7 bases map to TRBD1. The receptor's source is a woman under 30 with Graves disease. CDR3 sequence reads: CSSTPGQNNEQFF. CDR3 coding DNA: TGCAGTTCAACTCCGGGACAGAACAATGAGCAGTTCTTC.